The 21 T cell receptor beta chains below all came from one sample that was sequenced in a study of CD8 T cells in ankylosing spondylitis. TCRdb fed the 5' RACE reads into MiXCR, producing one record per CDR3 protein. The sample includes roughly 100,000 distinct CDR3 sequences, around 24% seen only once; the top ten take 9% to 15%. Sequencing input: synovial fluid, either unsorted or a sorted T cell fraction (not recorded which). The receptors derive from a male donor with ankylosing spondylitis.

A few counts support this clonotype. V is TRBV10-3 and J is TRBJ1-1; tentatively, D is TRBD1 (5 bases). Germline CDR1 reads ENHRY; CDR2 reads SYGVKD. V dropped 4 bases and J dropped 4 bases, with 13 bases sitting between them. The CDR3 is 14 residues long. The CDR3 here is CAISGVGVSTEAFF. The CDR3 DNA reads TGTGCCATCAGTGGTGTAGGGGTGAGCACTGAAGCTTTCTTT.

The chain couples TRBV5-6 to TRBJ2-1; D is perhaps TRBD1 or TRBD2 (7 bases each). This CDR3 comprises 15 residues. Germline CDR1 and CDR2: SGHDT and YYEEEE. Trimming cost V 4 bases and J 5 bases, with 16 bases left between them. The CDR3: CASSLTGRVHNEQFF. CDR3 bases: TGTGCCAGCAGCCTGACAGGGAGGGTGCACAATGAGCAGTTCTTC.

The chain is built from TRBV10-3 and TRBJ1-2, with 7 bases matching TRBD1. The CDR3 sequence is 13 residues long. CDR1 is ENHRY, CDR2 SYGVKD, per germline. The J segment lost 5 bases and the V segment lost 11 bases, leaving 11 bases of the junction unmatched. The CDR3 sequence is CAAQGDMLYGYTF. In DNA form, the CDR3 reads TGTGCCGCCCAGGGGGACATGCTGTATGGCTACACCTTC.

This clonotype was found a few times. The chain carries TRBV19 and TRBJ1-1; 8 positions agree with TRBD1. This CDR3 has 14 residues. Losses at the gene ends were 8 bases for V and 1 base for J; bases not matched to a gene: 6. Germline lookup yields CDR1 LNHDA and CDR2 SQIVND (reference sequence). As DNA, the CDR3 is TGTGCCAGTTTGGACAGGGCCAGGAACACTGAAGCTTTCTTT. Its translation: CASLDRARNTEAFF.

This clonotype was recorded many times. The chain links TRBV7-2 to TRBJ2-1, with 7 bases aligning to TRBD2. Germline trimming cut 1 base from V and 0 bases from J; bases unmatched to any gene: 0. This CDR3 region has 15 residues. Germline V gives CDR1 SGHTA, CDR2 FQGNSA. For the CDR3, the DNA is TGTGCCAGCAGCTTAGGGACTAGCTCCTACAATGAGCAGTTCTTC. Protein sequence: CASSLGTSSYNEQFF.

Ten or more counts support this clonotype. The chain employs TRBV5-5 and TRBJ1-6, with TRBD1 as a possible D gene (6 bases). Trimming pared 1 base from V and 3 bases from J, leaving 11 bases between. Germline CDR1 SGHKS, CDR2 YYEKEE (reference sequence). This CDR3 has 16 residues. The CDR3 sequence is CASSLRGILYNSPLHF. The CDR3, as DNA: TGTGCCAGCAGCTTGAGGGGGATCCTCTATAATTCACCCCTCCACTTT.

This sequence joins TRBV5-1 and TRBJ2-2; D tentatively fits TRBD1 or TRBD2 (6 bases each). The CDR3 covers 14 residues. CDR1 and CDR2 from the germline V gene are SGHRS and YFSETQ. V lost 4 bases, J lost 7 bases, and 14 bases lay in between. The CDR3 loop reads CASSPGEDIGELFF. The CDR3 region has the DNA TGCGCCAGCAGCCCAGGGGAGGACATCGGGGAGCTGTTTTTT. Variable domain in full (rest from reference TRBV5-1 and TRBJ2-2): KAGVTQTPRYLIKTRGQQVTLSCSPISGHRSVSWYQQTPGQGLQFLFEYFSETQRNKGNFPGRFSGRQFSNSRSEMNVSTLELGDSALYLCASSPGEDIGELFFGEGSRLTVL.

The chain carries TRBV30 and TRBJ2-3; D might be TRBD1 (8 bases). Per germline, CDR1 GTSNPN and CDR2 SVGIG (reference sequence). This CDR3 is built from 15 residues. V lost 4 bases and J 6 bases, leaving 20 bases between the germline ends. The CDR3 nucleotides are TGTGCCTGGACCCCCACAGGGGGGGGAGCGGATACGCAGTATTTT. Translation gives CAWTPTGGGADTQYF.

The chain has TRBV29-1 and TRBJ1-1; no definite D call. Trimming took 3 bases from V and 1 from J, leaving 6 bases between them. The CDR3 consists of 12 residues. Germline CDR1 and CDR2: SQVTM and ANQGSEA. CDR3 region: CSVDRGNTEAFF. CDR3 sequence (DNA): TGCAGCGTTGATCGAGGGAACACTGAAGCTTTCTTT.

The CDR3 spells CSAPEGSGTSYEQYF. The CDR3 DNA reads TGCAGTGCCCCAGAAGGTAGCGGGACCTCCTACGAGCAGTACTTC. The chain has TRBV20-1 and TRBJ2-7; 8 nucleotides match TRBD2. The CDR3 is 15 amino acids. V shed 6 bases, J shed 0 bases, and the junction held 10 bases outside the gene matches. CDR1 and CDR2 from the germline V gene are DFQATT and SNEGSKA (reference sequence).

V usage is TRBV7-2 and J usage is TRBJ2-7, with a tentative D call TRBD2 (5 bases). Looked up from germline, CDR1 is SGHTA and CDR2 is FQGNSA. The CDR3 loop spans 16 amino acids. V was clipped by 5 bases and J by 3 bases, with 20 bases between them. The chain's CDR3 is CASSTTSSRSLYEQYF. CDR3 bases: TGTGCCAGCAGCACAACTAGTTCCCGTTCCCTCTACGAGCAGTACTTC. Based on the CDR3 plus reference TRBV7-2 and TRBJ2-7, the full variable domain is GAGVSQSPSNKVTEKGKDVELRCDPISGHTALYWYRQSLGQGLEFLIYFQGNSAPDKSGLPSDRFSAERTGGSVSTLTIQRTQQEDSAVYLCASSTTSSRSLYEQYFGPGTRLTVT.

This clonotype showed up many times. The genes are TRBV5-6 and TRBJ2-1; weak D call: TRBD2 (5 bases). Germline CDR1 reads SGHDT; CDR2 reads YYEEEE. The V gene lost 0 bases and the J gene lost 6 bases, with 13 bases spanning the gap. The CDR3 is made up of 15 amino acids. The CDR3 coding sequence is TGTGCCAGCAGCTTGGTAGAGCTAGCCCCCAATGAGCAGTTCTTC. It encodes CASSLVELAPNEQFF.

This clonotype was recorded at least ten times. The chain uses TRBV5-1 and TRBJ2-3, with TRBD2 matching 9 bases. There are 17 residues in the CDR3. V lost 3 bases to trimming and J lost 0 bases; unmatched junction nucleotides: 8. CDR1 is SGHRS and CDR2 is YFSETQ in the germline V gene. CDR3 DNA sequence: TGCGCCAGCAGCTCCGCGACTAGCGGCCACAGCACAGATACGCAGTATTTT. Its translation: CASSSATSGHSTDTQYF.

The CDR3 is CASSPTGYSPLHF. CDR3 coding DNA: TGTGCCAGCAGCCCAACAGGGTACTCACCCCTCCACTTT. The chain links TRBV3-1 to TRBJ1-6; TRBD1 might be the D (6 bases). CDR1 and CDR2 (germline): LGHDT, YNNKEL (reference sequence). Trimming pared 4 bases from V and 10 bases from J, leaving 11 bases between. The CDR3 has 13 residues.

The table lists this clonotype with many counts. The CDR3 DNA is TGTGCCAGCTCGGGATTTAGCCGGGTTATGAACACTGAAGCTTTCTTT. Protein: CASSGFSRVMNTEAFF. This rearrangement joins TRBV18 to TRBJ1-1; D is unclear. V lost 6 bases and J 0 bases, leaving 17 bases between the germline ends. The germline V gene encodes CDR1 KGHSH and CDR2 LQKENI. The CDR3 is made up of 16 amino acids.

This clonotype has ten or more counts. The V gene is TRBV4-2, the J gene TRBJ2-1; maybe TRBD2 (5 bases). The V gene's germline CDR1 is LGHNA and CDR2 YNFKEQ. The CDR3 length is 14 residues. Trimming took 5 bases from V and 5 from J, leaving 13 bases between them. The CDR3 nucleotides read TGTGCCAGCAGCACCAGCGGAGAGAACAATGAGCAGTTCTTC. This codes for CASSTSGENNEQFF.

This clonotype has ten or more counts. V and J are TRBV7-9 and TRBJ1-2; 9 nucleotides match TRBD1. Losses at the gene ends were 6 bases for V and 5 bases for J; bases not matched to a gene: 10. CDR1 is SEHNR and CDR2 is FQNEAQ in the germline V gene (reference sequence). The CDR3 length is 15 residues. As DNA, the CDR3 is TGTGCCAGCAGTCGCTCCTCCGGGACAGGGTATGGCTACACCTTC. Translation gives CASSRSSGTGYGYTF.

V and J are TRBV19 and TRBJ2-2, with 10 nucleotides matching TRBD2. The germline CDR1 and CDR2 sequences are LNHDA and SQIVND (reference sequence). The CDR3 runs to 17 residues. The junction had 5 bases not matched to a gene; V was cut back by 2 bases and J by 2 bases. CDR3 in amino acids: CASSIRAGGLNTGELFF. The CDR3 region has the DNA TGTGCCAGTAGTATACGAGCGGGAGGGCTAAACACCGGGGAGCTGTTTTTT.

This clonotype showed up many times. The chain carries TRBV5-6 and TRBJ1-4; D is unresolved. The germline V gene has CDR1 SGHDT and CDR2 YYEEEE. The CDR3 spans 15 residues. Trimming left V 1 base short and J 8 bases short, with 15 bases between. The CDR3 here is CASSLFRTEGEKLFF. CDR3 bases: TGTGCCAGCAGCTTGTTTCGTACGGAAGGCGAAAAACTGTTTTTT.

This clonotype has more than one count but fewer than ten. This sequence joins TRBV13 and TRBJ2-7; TRBD2 matches 8 bases. Trimming cost V 0 bases and J 6 bases; bases outside gene matches: 4. The germline CDR1 and CDR2 sequences are PRHDT and FYEKMQ (reference sequence). CDR3 length: 14 amino acids. The CDR3 nucleotides are TGTGCCAGCAGCTTAGGCCCTAGCGGGCCCGAGCAGTACTTC. Translated, it gives CASSLGPSGPEQYF.

The chain joins TRBV7-2 to TRBJ2-2, with D unclear. This CDR3 comprises 14 residues. Trimming removed 2 bases at V and 7 bases at J, with 11 bases between. Germline-derived CDR1 and CDR2 are SGHTA and FQGNSA. The CDR3 nucleotides are TGTGCCAGCAGCTTACAGTCCTCTGACGGGGAGCTGTTTTTT. This codes for CASSLQSSDGELFF.